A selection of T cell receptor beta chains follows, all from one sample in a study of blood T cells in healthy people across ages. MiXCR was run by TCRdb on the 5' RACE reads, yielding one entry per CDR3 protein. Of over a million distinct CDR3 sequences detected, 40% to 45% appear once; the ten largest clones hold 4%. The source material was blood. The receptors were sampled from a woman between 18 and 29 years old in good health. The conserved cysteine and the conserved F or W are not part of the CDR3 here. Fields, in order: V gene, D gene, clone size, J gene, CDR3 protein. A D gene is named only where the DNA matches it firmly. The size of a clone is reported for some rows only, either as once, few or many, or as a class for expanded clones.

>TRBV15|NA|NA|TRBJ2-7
ATSRDRGLAYEQY
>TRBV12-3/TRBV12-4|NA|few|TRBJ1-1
ASRSVGQSGEAF
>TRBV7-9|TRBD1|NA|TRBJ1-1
ASSLTTGGSEAF
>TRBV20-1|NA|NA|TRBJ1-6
SAGNQGYNSPLH
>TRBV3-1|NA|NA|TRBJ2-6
ASSQDLAARSSGANVLT
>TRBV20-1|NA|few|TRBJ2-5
SAPEGGEQY
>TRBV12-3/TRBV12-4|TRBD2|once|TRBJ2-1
ASSFPSGGAGQF
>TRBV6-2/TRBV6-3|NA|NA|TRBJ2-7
ASSNPGRSLYEQY
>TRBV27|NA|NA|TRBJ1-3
ASSLHYGGTSTIY
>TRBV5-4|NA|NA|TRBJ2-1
ASSLASGVSSYNGQF
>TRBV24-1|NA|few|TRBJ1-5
ATSSGGQGNQPQH
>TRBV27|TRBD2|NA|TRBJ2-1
ASSPMSGALDEQF
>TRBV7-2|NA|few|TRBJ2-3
ASSSYMPDTQY
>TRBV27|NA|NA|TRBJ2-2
ASSLFPFGQGNTGELF
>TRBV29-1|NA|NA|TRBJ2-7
SVEVQRGVSYEQY
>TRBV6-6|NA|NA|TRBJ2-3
ASNTGDTQY
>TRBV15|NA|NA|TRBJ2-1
ATSRDLEETQF
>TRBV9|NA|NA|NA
ASSVSWGEYEQY
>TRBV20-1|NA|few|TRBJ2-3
SARVSGVTDTQY
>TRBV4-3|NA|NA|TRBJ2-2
ASSQDVRVDTGELF
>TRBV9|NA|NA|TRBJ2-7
ASSVRDGYEQY
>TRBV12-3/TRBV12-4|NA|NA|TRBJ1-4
ASSLLVSSEKLF
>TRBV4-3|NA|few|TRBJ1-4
ASSQDSRALNEKLF
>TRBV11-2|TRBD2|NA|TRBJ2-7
ASSFTSGNHEQY
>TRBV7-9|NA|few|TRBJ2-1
ASSPIDLYNEQF
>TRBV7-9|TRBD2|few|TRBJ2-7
ASSLSLPGGWNEQY
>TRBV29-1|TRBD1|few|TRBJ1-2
SVERDRGWHGYT
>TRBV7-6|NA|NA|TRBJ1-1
ASSLLGGLNTEAF
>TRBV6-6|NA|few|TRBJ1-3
ASIPGRLTIY
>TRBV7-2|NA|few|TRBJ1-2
ASSFLSSYGYT
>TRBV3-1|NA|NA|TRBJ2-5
ASSQDWARETQY
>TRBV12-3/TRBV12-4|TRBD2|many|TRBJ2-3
ASSHTGLAGGPPHTDTQY
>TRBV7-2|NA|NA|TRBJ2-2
ASSLATGTLF
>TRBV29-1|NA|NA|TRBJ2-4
SVQHLAKNIQY
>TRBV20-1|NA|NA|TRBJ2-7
SARDRKGINEQY